This T cell receptor (beta chain) was obtained from a study of T cell changes during pregnancy in multiple sclerosis. Produced via immunoSEQ multiplex PCR; TCRdb's table is partial and in-frame only. The profile shows more than 15,000 clones, 88% of them singletons. The TCR comes from a female donor in good health, enrolled as a control in a pregnancy study. The sample was CD4+ T cells from peripheral blood mononuclear cells, taken in the first trimester of pregnancy.

The CDR3 DNA sequence: TGCGCCAGCAAAACTTCTGGGGGGACAGAGACGAACACTGAAGCTTTCTTT. Its protein product is CASKTSGGTETNTEAFF. The gene calls are TRBV5-1 and TRBJ1-1; 7 nucleotides line up with TRBD1. The CDR3 covers 17 residues. V shed 6 bases, J shed 1 base, and the junction held 15 bases outside the gene matches. Germline V gene data show CDR1 as SGHRS and CDR2 as YFSETQ.